This T cell receptor (beta chain) was captured in a study of metastatic and nonmetastatic thyroid tumors. No treatment of any kind had been given to any patient before thyroid surgery. V was pared by 5 bases and J by 0 bases, with 7 bases of the junction left unmatched. Germline V gene lookup returns CDR1 GTSNPN and CDR2 SVGIG (reference sequence). This CDR3 has 15 residues. TCRdb redid the clone calls on the PCR reads using MiXCR. The sample has about 40,000 clones; approximately 15% are singletons. Sequenced sample: blood. This TCR was sampled from a female donor with papillary thyroid cancer or a benign thyroid nodule (not recorded which). Some clones in this sample may be carry-over from other donors' samples. The chain links TRBV30 to TRBJ2-3, with 8 bases fitting TRBD2. CDR3 sequence: CAWVFPSGSTDTQYF. CDR3 DNA: TGTGCCTGGGTGTTCCCTAGCGGGAGCACAGATACGCAGTATTTT.